Listed below are T cell receptor beta chains from one sample, sequenced in a study of T cells in Graves' hyperthyroidism and ophthalmopathy. TCRdb reanalysed the multiplex PCR reads using MiXCR and keeps one entry per CDR3 protein. Of approximately 530,000 distinct CDR3 sequences listed, 15% to 20% are singletons. Sequencing was performed on blood. These receptors originate from a man aged 40-50 years with Graves' ophthalmopathy. The CDR3 runs from the conserved cysteine through the conserved F or W. The D gene is left open where the match is weak. For some rows the clone size is stated as once, few or many, or as a class when expanded; others skip it.

v_call: TRBV6-1
clone_size: -
j_call: TRBJ1-1
d_call: -
cdr3_nt: TGTGCCAGCAGACCAGGCTACACTGAAGCTTTCTTT
cdr3_aa: CASRPGYTEAFF

v_call: TRBV7-9
clone_size: -
j_call: TRBJ2-1
d_call: TRBD2
cdr3_nt: TGTGCCAGCAGCAATAGCGGGAGTTATGAGCAGTTCTTC
cdr3_aa: CASSNSGSYEQFF

v_call: TRBV7-3
clone_size: few
j_call: TRBJ2-5
d_call: -
cdr3_nt: TGTGCCAGCAGCCCGACCCAACCAGGGGGGGGCAGGGAGACCCAGTACTTC
cdr3_aa: CASSPTQPGGGRETQYF

v_call: TRBV24-1
clone_size: -
j_call: TRBJ2-1
d_call: TRBD2
cdr3_nt: TGTGCCACCAGTGATTTAACTAGCGGGGCTCGCAATGAGCAGTTCTTC
cdr3_aa: CATSDLTSGARNEQFF

v_call: TRBV20-1
clone_size: many
j_call: TRBJ1-1
d_call: TRBD1
cdr3_nt: TGCAGTGCTAGAGTGGGGACAGGGGGAAAGGCTGAAGCTTTCTTT
cdr3_aa: CSARVGTGGKAEAFF

v_call: TRBV29-1
clone_size: many
j_call: TRBJ1-1
d_call: TRBD1
cdr3_nt: TGCAGCGTTGAAGCCGTAGGGACAGGGAACACTGAAGCTTTCTTT
cdr3_aa: CSVEAVGTGNTEAFF

v_call: TRBV7-8
clone_size: few
j_call: TRBJ2-5
d_call: TRBD2
cdr3_nt: TGTGCCAGCAGCCCCTGGGGAGGGTGGCAAGAGACCCAGTACTTC
cdr3_aa: CASSPWGGWQETQYF

v_call: TRBV19
clone_size: -
j_call: TRBJ1-5
d_call: -
cdr3_nt: TGTGCCAGTAGTTACAGCTTCAATCAGCCCCAGCATTTT
cdr3_aa: CASSYSFNQPQHF

v_call: TRBV6-1
clone_size: -
j_call: TRBJ2-1
d_call: TRBD2
cdr3_nt: TGTGCCAGCAGTGAAGGAGACGGGGGGGCCTACAATGAGCAGTTCTTC
cdr3_aa: CASSEGDGGAYNEQFF

v_call: TRBV6-1
clone_size: -
j_call: TRBJ2-3
d_call: -
cdr3_nt: TGTGCCAGCAGTGAAGGCCTGGATACGCAGTATTTT
cdr3_aa: CASSEGLDTQYF

v_call: TRBV10-3
clone_size: -
j_call: TRBJ2-3
d_call: -
cdr3_nt: TGTGCCATCAGTGAAGGGCAGGGGGGAGATACGCAGTATTTT
cdr3_aa: CAISEGQGGDTQYF

v_call: TRBV7-2
clone_size: many
j_call: TRBJ2-7
d_call: -
cdr3_nt: TGTGCCAGCAGCTTACAGACGGGCTACGAGCAGTACTTC
cdr3_aa: CASSLQTGYEQYF

v_call: TRBV5-4
clone_size: few
j_call: TRBJ1-1
d_call: TRBD1
cdr3_nt: TGTGCCAGCAGAGACAACAGGGGGGACACTGAAGCTTTCTTT
cdr3_aa: CASRDNRGDTEAFF

v_call: TRBV6-2/TRBV6-3
clone_size: many
j_call: TRBJ2-7
d_call: -
cdr3_nt: TGTGCCAGCAGTTGGAGGAGCGAGCAGTACTTC
cdr3_aa: CASSWRSEQYF

v_call: TRBV6-2/TRBV6-3
clone_size: -
j_call: TRBJ2-1
d_call: TRBD1
cdr3_nt: TGTGCCGGCAGTCCCCGACAGGGGGTTATCTACAATGAGCAGTTCTTC
cdr3_aa: CAGSPRQGVIYNEQFF

v_call: TRBV3-1
clone_size: -
j_call: TRBJ1-2
d_call: TRBD1
cdr3_nt: TGTGCCAGCACTCCGGGACAGGGGAACTATGGCTACACCTTC
cdr3_aa: CASTPGQGNYGYTF

v_call: TRBV5-1
clone_size: many
j_call: TRBJ2-1
d_call: -
cdr3_nt: TGCGCCAGCAGCCGCGACAGGCAGGACAATGAGCAGTTCTTC
cdr3_aa: CASSRDRQDNEQFF

v_call: TRBV20-1
clone_size: many
j_call: TRBJ1-6
d_call: TRBD1
cdr3_nt: TGCAGTGCTTCCGGACAGGGAGGCAATTCACCCCTCCACTTT
cdr3_aa: CSASGQGGNSPLHF

v_call: TRBV14
clone_size: -
j_call: TRBJ2-7
d_call: -
cdr3_nt: TGTGCCAGCAGCCAAGGCGACAGGGAGGTGAACGAGCAGTACTTC
cdr3_aa: CASSQGDREVNEQYF

v_call: TRBV12-3/TRBV12-4
clone_size: -
j_call: TRBJ1-1
d_call: TRBD1
cdr3_nt: TGTGCCAGCAGTTTGAACAGGGGGACCTGGGGTTTCTTT
cdr3_aa: CASSLNRGTWGFF

v_call: TRBV12-3/TRBV12-4
clone_size: many
j_call: TRBJ1-3
d_call: TRBD1
cdr3_nt: TGTGCCAGCAGCCCAGGACAGGGCTCTGGAAACACCATATATTTT
cdr3_aa: CASSPGQGSGNTIYF

v_call: TRBV28
clone_size: -
j_call: TRBJ1-3
d_call: TRBD1
cdr3_nt: TGTGCCAGCAGTCCCGGGACAGTCATCTCTGGAAACACCATATATTTT
cdr3_aa: CASSPGTVISGNTIYF

v_call: TRBV4-1
clone_size: -
j_call: TRBJ2-2
d_call: TRBD2
cdr3_nt: TGCGCCAGCAGCCAAGATTGGAACGGGGGGGCAAGTGGCGGGGAGCTGTTTTTT
cdr3_aa: CASSQDWNGGASGGELFF

v_call: TRBV12-3/TRBV12-4
clone_size: -
j_call: TRBJ2-1
d_call: -
cdr3_nt: TGTGCCAGCAGAAACCTCCTGGGAAATGAGCAGTTCTTC
cdr3_aa: CASRNLLGNEQFF

v_call: TRBV2
clone_size: few
j_call: TRBJ2-5
d_call: TRBD2
cdr3_nt: TGTGCCAGCAGTGACCTCCGACTAGCGGGGGGTAGTGAGACCCAGTACTTC
cdr3_aa: CASSDLRLAGGSETQYF

v_call: TRBV6-5
clone_size: -
j_call: TRBJ2-7
d_call: -
cdr3_nt: TGTGCCAGCAGTTATTCCGGGGACAACTACGAGCAGTACTTC
cdr3_aa: CASSYSGDNYEQYF